This TCR beta chain came from a study of CD8 T cells in ankylosing spondylitis. Notes on the study in general: CD8+ by phenotype, disease-linked clones were relatively rare in peripheral blood. Before this, some motif variants had been reported in reactive arthritis synovial fluid and blood.

5'-RACE, quantitative and with molecular barcodes, yielded the TCR beta libraries. MiXCR was run by TCRdb on the 5' RACE reads, yielding one entry per CDR3 protein. This table has about 220,000 distinct CDR3 sequences, 20% to 30% appearing once. This clonotype was detected only a few times. The antigen is unknown. V lost 2 bases and J 0 bases, leaving 11 bases between the germline ends. Germline loops: CDR1 MNHEY, CDR2 SVGAGI. The CDR3 has 15 amino acids. This rearrangement joins TRBV6-5 to TRBJ2-7, with D possibly TRBD2 on 6 matching bases. Sequencing used blood, either unsorted or a sorted T cell fraction (not recorded which). The origin of this receptor is a male donor with ankylosing spondylitis or in good health (not recorded which). CDR3 DNA sequence: TGTGCCAGCAGTTACCGGACCGGGAGCTCCTACGAGCAGTACTTC. Its protein is CASSYRTGSSYEQYF.